These T cell receptor beta chains were read from a single sample in a study of T-cell memory formation after mild COVID-19. TCRdb called the 5' RACE reads again in MiXCR, with one record for every CDR3 protein. The sample carries roughly 350,000 distinct CDR3 sequences, 25% to 30% recorded once. Sequenced input: PBMCs or a T cell subset sorted from them (not recorded which). These receptor sequences come from an adult woman who had mild COVID-19 (a few samples of this study predate the infection). Cell type and time point are not known. Each CDR3 is given with its conserved first and last residue. D genes are given only for firm matches. The size of a clone is reported for some rows only, either as once, few or many, or as a class for expanded clones.

V	D	J	size	length	CDR3	DNA
TRBV28	NA	TRBJ1-2	NA	14	CASSLSGTAWGYTF	TGTGCCAGCAGTTTATCTGGGACCGCCTGGGGCTACACCTTC
TRBV6-6	NA	TRBJ1-1	NA	15	CATTRGTGKRTEAFF	TGTGCCACCACCCGAGGGACGGGGAAAAGGACTGAAGCTTTCTTT
TRBV12-3/TRBV12-4	TRBD2	TRBJ2-3	few	16	CASSIGGVLRTDTQYF	TGTGCCAGCAGTATCGGGGGGGTACTCCGCACAGATACGCAGTATTTT
TRBV15	NA	TRBJ2-5	few	14	CATSRDDRWETQYF	TGTGCCACCAGCAGAGATGACCGGTGGGAGACCCAGTACTTC
TRBV20-1	NA	TRBJ2-5	NA	11	CSAPWGETQYF	TGCAGTGCCCCGTGGGGGGAGACCCAGTACTTC
TRBV29-1	NA	TRBJ1-1	few	15	CSVEDRTMTNTEAFF	TGCAGCGTTGAAGACAGGACAATGACGAACACTGAAGCTTTCTTT
TRBV12-3/TRBV12-4	TRBD2	TRBJ2-1	NA	15	CASSLRAGEYNEQFF	TGTGCCAGCAGTTTAAGGGCGGGAGAATACAATGAGCAGTTCTTC
TRBV5-5	TRBD1	TRBJ2-2	few	15	CASSIRDSLTGELFF	TGTGCCAGCAGCATCCGGGACAGCCTCACCGGGGAGCTGTTTTTT
TRBV30	NA	TRBJ2-1	NA	11	CAWAGDNEQFF	TGTGCCTGGGCAGGGGACAATGAGCAGTTCTTC
TRBV7-3	TRBD2	TRBJ2-1	NA	16	CASSLGIAGGLNEQFF	TGTGCCAGCAGCCTAGGGATAGCGGGAGGCTTGAATGAGCAGTTCTTC
TRBV10-3	NA	TRBJ1-1	NA	14	CAIGQIRENTEAFF	TGTGCCATCGGACAAATCCGGGAGAACACTGAAGCTTTCTTT
TRBV6-5	TRBD1	TRBJ1-2	NA	16	CASSPTLAGGNYGYTF	TGTGCCAGCAGTCCCACACTCGCAGGGGGCAACTATGGCTACACCTTC
TRBV20-1	TRBD1	TRBJ1-1	few	12	CSARTGPTEAFF	TGCAGTGCTAGGACAGGGCCCACTGAAGCTTTCTTT
TRBV4-3	NA	TRBJ2-7	NA	17	CASSQDGGDVASYEQYF	TGCGCCAGCAGCCAAGATGGAGGGGACGTCGCCTCCTACGAGCAGTACTTC
TRBV5-4	TRBD1	TRBJ2-2	NA	14	CASSRNRGTGELFF	TGTGCCAGCAGCCGTAACAGGGGCACCGGGGAGCTGTTTTTT
TRBV5-1	NA	TRBJ1-3	NA	13	CASSEGTGNTIYF	TGCGCCAGCAGCGAAGGAACTGGAAACACCATATATTTT
TRBV5-1	NA	TRBJ1-1	few	14	CASSPEDKNTEAFF	TGCGCCAGCAGCCCCGAGGACAAGAACACTGAAGCTTTCTTT
TRBV27	NA	TRBJ2-7	NA	14	CASRIAASSYEQYF	TGTGCCAGCCGAATAGCGGCTAGCTCCTACGAGCAGTACTTC
TRBV30	TRBD1	TRBJ1-3	NA	13	CAWSRGRGNTIYF	TGTGCCTGGAGTAGGGGGCGAGGAAACACCATATATTTT
TRBV7-3	NA	TRBJ1-3	NA	15	CASSPDGTSGNTIYF	TGTGCCAGCAGTCCCGACGGAACTTCTGGAAACACCATATATTTT
TRBV11-2	TRBD2	TRBJ2-1	NA	15	CASRTGLAGGPGQFF	TGTGCCAGCAGAACCGGTCTAGCGGGGGGGCCTGGGCAGTTCTTC
TRBV5-6	NA	TRBJ1-2	NA	14	CASSPPGLNYGYTF	TGTGCCAGCAGCCCTCCCGGACTCAACTATGGCTACACCTTC
TRBV7-2	NA	TRBJ2-5	few	13	CASARAGEETQYF	TGTGCCAGCGCGAGGGCCGGGGAGGAGACCCAGTACTTC
TRBV5-1	TRBD1	TRBJ2-7	NA	15	CASSSGATGTGLQYF	TGCGCCAGCAGCTCCGGGGCGACCGGGACAGGCCTGCAGTACTTC
TRBV10-3	NA	TRBJ1-5	few	13	CATDREGYQPQHF	TGTGCCACCGATCGGGAGGGATATCAGCCCCAGCATTTT
TRBV6-5	NA	TRBJ2-7	few	13	CASSPGRLYEQYF	TGTGCCAGCAGCCCGGGACGACTCTACGAGCAGTACTTC
TRBV20-1	NA	TRBJ1-1	NA	8	CSPAAAFF	TGCAGTCCCGCAGCGGCTTTCTTT
TRBV7-8	TRBD2	TRBJ2-5	few	16	CASSWGSGGSGETQYF	TGTGCCAGCAGCTGGGGGAGCGGGGGTAGCGGAGAGACCCAGTACTTC
TRBV30	TRBD2	TRBJ2-1	NA	16	CAWSYPFGRVSNEQFF	TGTGCCTGGAGTTACCCTTTCGGGAGGGTTAGCAATGAGCAGTTCTTC
TRBV20-1	TRBD1	TRBJ2-3	few	15	CSARRTGASTDTQYF	TGCAGTGCTCGACGGACAGGGGCTAGCACAGATACGCAGTATTTT
TRBV7-2	TRBD2	TRBJ2-1	NA	16	CASSSELIAGWNEQFF	TGTGCCAGCAGCTCCGAACTAATAGCGGGATGGAATGAGCAGTTCTTC
TRBV15	TRBD2	TRBJ2-7	NA	13	CATSPGTNYEQYF	TGTGCCACCAGCCCGGGGACTAATTACGAGCAGTACTTC
TRBV30	NA	TRBJ2-1	NA	14	CAWSVSLSYNEQFF	TGTGCCTGGAGTGTTTCTCTCTCCTACAATGAGCAGTTCTTC
TRBV7-2	TRBD1	TRBJ2-5	few	16	CASSRQQGVAQETQYF	TGTGCCAGCAGCCGCCAACAGGGGGTCGCCCAAGAGACCCAGTACTTC
TRBV7-2	TRBD2	TRBJ2-2	NA	17	CASSFSPVTSGTGELFF	TGTGCCAGCAGCTTCTCCCCCGTGACTAGCGGAACCGGGGAGCTGTTTTTT
TRBV7-9	NA	TRBJ1-1	NA	16	CASSLGQSPMNTEAFF	TGTGCCAGCAGCTTAGGACAATCTCCTATGAACACTGAAGCTTTCTTT
TRBV21-1	NA	TRBJ1-1	few	16	CASSAAGLPWDTEAFF	TGTGCCAGCAGCGCTGCCGGGCTTCCTTGGGACACTGAAGCTTTCTTT